These 28 T cell receptor beta chains came from one sample sequenced in a study of blood T cell repertoires in COVID-19. Clones were sequenced by immunoSEQ multiplex PCR, and TCRdb holds only the in-frame ones, with some missing. The table records over 9,500 clones, roughly nine tenths of them present only once. Sequenced material: peripheral blood. These TCRs come from a woman aged 60-75 years with active COVID-19.

This sequence joins TRBV5-4 and TRBJ1-3, with D hard to call. Trimming removed 0 bases at V and 2 bases at J, with 9 bases between. CDR1 is SGHNT and CDR2 is YYREEE in the germline V gene (reference sequence). The CDR3 has 15 amino acids. In DNA, the CDR3 is TGTGCCAGCAGCTTGGACCAGCGCGCTGGAAACACCATATATTTT. Protein product: CASSLDQRAGNTIYF.

The CDR3 spells CASSPATGEAFF. The CDR3 coding sequence is TGTGCCAGCAGCCCGGCGACAGGAGAAGCTTTCTTT. This rearrangement joins TRBV5-4 to TRBJ1-1, with a possible D match to TRBD1 (6 bases). The CDR3 length is 12 residues. Germline CDR1 SGHNT, CDR2 YYREEE (reference sequence). V was shortened by 4 bases and J by 8 bases, with 12 bases between the two germline ends. The full variable domain, rest sourced from reference TRBV5-4 and TRBJ1-1, is ETGVTQSPTHLIKTRGQQVTLRCSSQSGHNTVSWYQQALGQGPQFIFQYYREEENGRGNFPPRFSGLQFPNYSSELNVNALELDDSALYLCASSPATGEAFFGQGTRLTVV.

The V and J genes are TRBV2 and TRBJ2-3, with D maybe TRBD1 (6 bases). Trimming removed 6 bases from V and 0 bases from J, with 19 bases in between. The CDR3 has 17 residues. The germline V gene has CDR1 SNHLY and CDR2 FYNNEI. Here the CDR3 reads CASRGVGHKTSTDTQYF. CDR3 DNA: TGTGCCAGCAGGGGGGTGGGACACAAGACTAGCACAGATACGCAGTATTTT.

V gene TRBV3-1 (or the pseudogene TRBV3-2) combines with J gene TRBJ2-3, with TRBD2 matching 10 bases. This CDR3 has 17 amino acids. Germline V gene lookup returns CDR1 LGHDT and CDR2 YNNKEL (reference sequence). J was trimmed by 1 base and V by 5 bases; bases with no gene match: 9. The DNA of the CDR3 is TGTGCCAGCAGCGCAAGACGGACTAGCGGACGCACAGATACGCAGTATTTT. It specifies CASSARRTSGRTDTQYF.

This clone has only one observation. The chain links TRBV28 to TRBJ2-5; 9 positions agree with TRBD2. This CDR3 has 15 amino acids. Germline values: CDR1 MDHEN, CDR2 SYDVKM. Trimming took 3 bases from V and 5 from J; bases not matched to a gene: 7. The CDR3, as DNA: TGTGCCAGCAGTTTCCGCGGGGGGGAATTCGAGACCCAGTACTTC. Translating it yields CASSFRGGEFETQYF.

This clone was counted between two and nine times. The V call is TRBV2, the J call TRBJ1-3; D is uncertain. This CDR3 has 15 amino acids. With 6 bases removed from V and 0 bases from J, the gap between germline ends came to 12 bases. Per the germline V gene, CDR1 is SNHLY and CDR2 is FYNNEI. The CDR3 sequence is CASREGSYSGNTIYF. CDR3 bases: TGTGCCAGCAGGGAGGGCAGCTACTCTGGAAACACCATATATTTT.

The genes are TRBV6-5 and TRBJ1-5, with TRBD1 matching over 7 bases. V was clipped by 8 bases and J by 4 bases; unmatched bases: 11. The germline CDR1 and CDR2 sequences are MNHEY and SVGAGI. This CDR3 comprises 15 residues. As DNA, the CDR3 is TGTGCCAGCCGACTTGGACAGACAGGGAATCAGCCCCAGCATTTT. Residues: CASRLGQTGNQPQHF.

The gene calls are TRBV11-2 and TRBJ2-2; D not resolved. CDR3 length: 17 residues. From germline, CDR1 is SGHAT and CDR2 FQNNGV. Trimming shortened V by 1 base and J by 5 bases, and 17 bases separated the two germline ends. The CDR3 spells CASSLVGGQLKTGELFF. CDR3 nucleotide sequence: TGTGCCAGCAGCTTAGTTGGCGGTCAGCTCAAAACCGGGGAGCTGTTTTTT.

The J gene is TRBJ2-7, the V gene TRBV6-5; D might be TRBD1 (5 bases). The CDR3 covers 14 residues. Trimming removed 0 bases at V and 5 bases at J, with 11 bases between. Germline V CDR1 and CDR2: MNHEY, SVGAGI. CDR3 coding DNA: TGTGCCAGCAGTTACTCGCCAGGGTCCCACGAGCAGTACGTC. Translation: CASSYSPGSHEQYV.

CDR3 loop: CAISGPVPLRGSTDTQYF. DNA for the CDR3: TGTGCCATCAGTGGCCCAGTCCCTCTTCGCGGGAGCACAGATACGCAGTATTTT. The J gene is TRBJ2-3, the V gene TRBV10-3; D is perhaps TRBD2 (5 bases). CDR3 length: 18 amino acids. Trimming took 4 bases from V and 0 from J, leaving 20 bases between them. The V gene's germline CDR1 is ENHRY and CDR2 SYGVKD.

The rearrangement joins TRBV9 to TRBJ2-5; the D gene is possibly TRBD2 (7 bases). V lost 0 bases and J lost 4, with 13 bases in between. This CDR3 has 15 amino acids. The germline V gene encodes CDR1 SGDLS and CDR2 YYNGEE. CDR3 residues: CASSVEWGGPETQYF. In DNA form, the CDR3 reads TGTGCCAGCAGCGTAGAGTGGGGGGGGCCAGAGACCCAGTACTTC.

The chain is built from TRBV5-1 and TRBJ2-7; tentatively, D is TRBD1 (5 bases). Germline V gives CDR1 SGHRS, CDR2 YFSETQ. V was clipped by 0 bases and J by 0 bases, with 13 bases between them. This CDR3 has 16 amino acids. In nucleotides, the CDR3 is TGCGCCAGCAGCTTGGCCCGACAGACATACTCCTACGAGCAGTACTTC. Its protein is CASSLARQTYSYEQYF.

J is TRBJ1-1 and V is TRBV6-5, with 7 bases that match TRBD1. Losses at the gene ends were 8 bases for V and 1 base for J; bases not matched to a gene: 10. From germline, CDR1 is MNHEY and CDR2 SVGAGI. The CDR3 is 15 residues long. The CDR3 DNA follows: TGTGCCAGCGGAACAGGGGCCGCTAAGAACACTGAAGCTTTCTTT. This translates into CASGTGAAKNTEAFF.

The chain is built from TRBV5-1 and TRBJ2-3; D uncertain. Germline CDR1 and CDR2: SGHRS and YFSETQ. The CDR3 contains 13 residues. Trimming removed 2 bases from V and 6 bases from J, with 10 bases in between. For the CDR3, the DNA is TGCGCCAGCAGCTTTGACGGGTCCGATACGCAGTATTTT. This translates into CASSFDGSDTQYF.

The gene calls are TRBV2 and TRBJ1-1; 8 nucleotides align to TRBD1. The CDR3 has 14 residues. The germline V gene has CDR1 SNHLY and CDR2 FYNNEI. Trimming cost V 4 bases and J 1 base; bases outside gene matches: 2. The CDR3 region has the DNA TGTGCCAGCAGTGTACAGGGGGGGAACACTGAAGCTTTCTTT. Translation gives CASSVQGGNTEAFF.

In its sample, this clone was seen a few times. The CDR3 here is CASSPGSSRPHNEQFF. The CDR3 nucleotides are TGCGCCAGCAGCCCAGGGTCGTCCCGCCCCCACAATGAGCAGTTCTTC. The rearrangement joins TRBV5-1 to TRBJ2-1; TRBD1 might be the D (5 bases). V lost 4 bases and J 5 bases, leaving 19 bases between the germline ends. The germline V gene has CDR1 SGHRS and CDR2 YFSETQ. CDR3 size: 16 residues.

V usage is TRBV5-6 and J usage is TRBJ2-7, with 9 nucleotides matching TRBD2. CDR3 length equals 15 residues. Germline-derived CDR1 and CDR2 are SGHDT and YYEEEE. With 0 bases clipped from V and 3 bases from J, the junction kept 4 bases outside the gene matches. The CDR3 loop reads CASSLAKTSGYEQYV. In DNA form, the CDR3 reads TGTGCCAGCAGCTTGGCAAAGACTAGCGGCTACGAGCAGTACGTC.

This clone has just one count. This chain joins TRBV30 and TRBJ1-2; 7 positions match TRBD1. After removal of 2 bases from V and 6 bases from J, the junction contained 6 bases not matched to a gene. In germline, CDR1 is GTSNPN, CDR2 SVGIG (reference sequence). There are 13 residues in the CDR3. The CDR3 coding sequence is TGTGCCTGGAGTTACAGGGGCTCGAATGGCTACACCTTC. It is translated as CAWSYRGSNGYTF. Drawing the rest from reference TRBV30 and TRBJ1-2, the complete variable domain is SQTIHQWPATLVQPVGSPLSLECTVEGTSNPNLYWYRQAAGRGLQLLFYSVGIGQISSEVPQNLSASRPQDRQFILSSKKLLLSDSGFYLCAWSYRGSNGYTFGSGTRLTVV.

V is TRBV16 and J is TRBJ1-2; D is ambiguous. There are 14 residues in the CDR3. CDR1 and CDR2 (germline): KGHSY, FQNENV. Deletions cut 0 bases from V and 7 bases from J, with 12 bases between. The DNA of the CDR3 is TGTGCCAGCAGCCAATCCTCCCTAAATGGTGGCTACACCTTC. It encodes CASSQSSLNGGYTF.

V and J are TRBV18 and TRBJ2-5, with 7 bases fitting TRBD1. Trimming removed 3 bases from V and 3 bases from J; junction bases left unmatched: 4. The CDR3 is made up of 14 amino acids. Germline values: CDR1 KGHSH, CDR2 LQKENI. The CDR3 coding sequence is TGTGCCAGCTCACCTTGGCAGGGGGAAGAGACCCAGTACTTC. Translating it yields CASSPWQGEETQYF.

The genes are TRBV6-2 or TRBV6-3 and TRBJ2-1; 9 bases map to TRBD2. The V and J ends lost 0 bases and 5 bases, in that order; junction bases with no gene match: 14. This CDR3 is 19 amino acids long. Germline V lookup: CDR1 MNHEY, CDR2 SVGEGT. The CDR3 DNA reads as TGTGCCAGCAGTTACTCCTACGGGGGGCTAGCGGGGACCCACAATGAGCAGTTCTTC. Amino acids: CASSYSYGGLAGTHNEQFF.

The gene calls are TRBV9 and TRBJ2-1; 9 positions match TRBD2. The trim removed 1 base at V and 5 bases at J, leaving 31 bases unmatched. CDR1 is SGDLS and CDR2 is YYNGEE in the germline V gene. The CDR3 sequence is 24 residues long. In DNA, the CDR3 is TGTGCCAGCAGCGTAAAGGTAGCGCGGGGAGTCCAGCGGGAGGATGGGGAGGGGAACAATGAGCAGTTCTTC. Translation gives CASSVKVARGVQREDGEGNNEQFF.

The gene calls are TRBV18 and TRBJ1-1, with 7 bases that match TRBD1. Germline CDR1 is KGHSH and CDR2 is LQKENI. The CDR3 loop spans 16 amino acids. The ends lost 3 bases at V and 3 bases at J; junction bases unmatched: 10. The DNA of the CDR3 is TGTGCCAGCTCACCTCAGGGGGTAAGGTTGGACACTGAAGCTTTCTTT. Translation gives CASSPQGVRLDTEAFF.

This chain uses TRBV5-1 with TRBJ1-2; the match to TRBD1 covers 10 bases. V lost 4 bases and J lost 4; bases outside the gene matches: 7. This CDR3 has 15 residues. Germline CDR1 is SGHRS and CDR2 is YFSETQ. The CDR3 loop is CASSRTGQGSYGYTF. For the CDR3, the DNA is TGCGCCAGCAGCCGAACGGGACAGGGGAGCTATGGCTACACCTTC.

CDR3 residues: CRAGAYNEQFF. Here the CDR3 DNA reads TGCAGGGCGGGCGCTTACAATGAGCAGTTCTTC. The rearrangement uses TRBV20-1 and TRBJ2-1, with a weak D call TRBD2 (5 bases). The CDR3 runs 11 residues. Germline CDR1 DFQATT, CDR2 SNEGSKA (reference sequence).

The rearrangement uses TRBV5-1 and TRBJ2-2; tentatively, D is TRBD2 (6 bases). Germline CDR1 is SGHRS and CDR2 is YFSETQ. V dropped 1 base and J dropped 4 bases, with 11 bases sitting between them. The CDR3 is 15 residues long. CDR3 region: CASSLSLRGTGELFF. The CDR3 DNA sequence: TGCGCCAGCAGCTTGAGCTTGCGGGGCACCGGGGAGCTGTTTTTT. The variable domain in full, with the rest retrieved from reference TRBV5-1 and TRBJ2-2, is KAGVTQTPRYLIKTRGQQVTLSCSPISGHRSVSWYQQTPGQGLQFLFEYFSETQRNKGNFPGRFSGRQFSNSRSEMNVSTLELGDSALYLCASSLSLRGTGELFFGEGSRLTVL.

This clone was counted once. The chain joins TRBV6-6 to TRBJ2-1; 8 bases line up with TRBD2. The J segment lost 0 bases and the V segment lost 2 bases, leaving 3 bases of the junction unmatched. This CDR3 is 16 amino acids long. CDR1 and CDR2 from the germline V gene are MNHNY and SVGAGI (reference sequence). This chain's CDR3 is CASSYTAGGSYNEQFF. The DNA of the CDR3 is TGTGCCAGCAGTTACACCGCGGGAGGCTCCTACAATGAGCAGTTCTTC.

This chain links TRBV6-5 with TRBJ2-7; TRBD1 aligns across 7 bases. With 6 bases clipped from V and 7 bases from J, the junction kept 15 bases outside the gene matches. The CDR3 covers 15 residues. Germline V gives CDR1 MNHEY, CDR2 SVGAGI. DNA of the CDR3: TGTGCCAGCAGCGCAAAACCTACAGGGGCTGGGGAGCAGTACGTC. Translating it yields CASSAKPTGAGEQYV.